A single sample is the source of the 23 T cell receptor beta chains below, sequenced in a study of T cells after yellow fever vaccination. TCRdb processed the 5' RACE reads anew with MiXCR; each CDR3 protein has one entry. The sample has 350,000 to 450,000 distinct CDR3 sequences; 6% to 8% are singletons. The input for sequencing was PBMCs, taken 5 days after the yellow fever booster vaccination. Every receptor here comes from a man under 40 who received the YFV17D yellow fever vaccine.

This clonotype appeared a few times. The CDR3 sequence: CASSPRGLAGDTGELFF. CDR3 coding DNA: TGTGCCAGTAGTCCCCGGGGACTAGCGGGAGACACCGGGGAGCTGTTTTTT. V is TRBV19 and J is TRBJ2-2; 14 positions match TRBD2. Trimming took 5 bases from V and 3 from J; bases not matched to a gene: 5. This CDR3 comprises 17 residues. Germline CDR1 reads LNHDA; CDR2 reads SQIVND (reference sequence).

The rearrangement uses TRBV20-1 and TRBJ1-2; 7 bases are a match to TRBD1. The CDR3 is 15 residues long. CDR1 and CDR2 from the germline V gene are DFQATT and SNEGSKA (reference sequence). J was trimmed by 6 bases and V by 3 bases; bases with no gene match: 13. This CDR3 is CSARNLPGGQDGYTF. The CDR3 DNA follows: TGCAGTGCTAGGAACCTGCCAGGGGGTCAAGATGGCTACACCTTC.

This rearrangement joins TRBV24-1 to TRBJ2-2, with 10 bases lining up with TRBD1. The germline V gene encodes CDR1 KGHDR and CDR2 SFDVKD. Germline trimming cut 10 bases from V and 6 bases from J; bases unmatched to any gene: 7. CDR3 size: 14 residues. In nucleotides, the CDR3 is TGTGCCACATCGACAGGGGGCTGGTCCGGGGAGCTGTTTTTT. It translates to CATSTGGWSGELFF.

This clonotype appeared many times. The chain combines TRBV7-2 with TRBJ2-1, with 11 bases matching TRBD2. Germline values: CDR1 SGHTA, CDR2 FQGNSA. CDR3 length equals 16 residues. The ends lost 5 bases at V and 3 bases at J; junction bases unmatched: 6. The CDR3 reads CASSATSGNFYNEQFF. As DNA, the CDR3 is TGTGCCAGCAGCGCGACTAGCGGGAATTTCTACAATGAGCAGTTCTTC. The complete variable domain, with remaining parts taken from reference TRBV7-2 and TRBJ2-1, reads GAGVSQSPSNKVTEKGKDVELRCDPISGHTALYWYRQSLGQGLEFLIYFQGNSAPDKSGLPSDRFSAERTGGSVSTLTIQRTQQEDSAVYLCASSATSGNFYNEQFFGPGTRLTVL.

Only a few counts were recorded for this clonotype. The chain is built from TRBV12-3 or TRBV12-4 and TRBJ2-5, with 8 positions matching TRBD1. Trimming took 6 bases from V and 3 from J; bases not matched to a gene: 9. This CDR3 has 15 residues. The CDR3 DNA reads as TGTGCCAGCAGACAACACATGGACAGGGAAGAGACCCAGTACTTC. Its protein is CASRQHMDREETQYF.

The table lists this clonotype with many counts. The V gene is TRBV4-2, the J gene TRBJ2-1; TRBD2 matches at 11 bases. The CDR3 extends over 16 amino acids. V lost 4 bases and J lost 7; bases outside the gene matches: 9. CDR1 LGHNA and CDR2 YNFKEQ come from the germline V gene. The CDR3 DNA sequence: TGTGCCAGCAGCCCCCGAACTAGCGGGAGTGAGAATGAGCAGTTCTTC. It translates to CASSPRTSGSENEQFF.

V gene TRBV30 combines with J gene TRBJ1-5; tentative D call: TRBD1 (5 bases). Germline values: CDR1 GTSNPN, CDR2 SVGIG (reference sequence). V gave up 3 bases and J gave up 9 bases, with 18 bases separating them. This CDR3 is 14 amino acids long. The CDR3 coding sequence is TGTGCCTGGAGGGAACAGGCGACGGGTGGGCCCCAGCATTTT. As protein: CAWREQATGGPQHF.

This clonotype was counted only a few times. The chain couples TRBV5-5 to TRBJ1-6; 7 nucleotides line up with TRBD1. The CDR3 is made up of 15 amino acids. Germline CDR1 is SGHKS and CDR2 is YYEKEE (reference sequence). Trimming at V came to 4 bases and at J to 7 bases, leaving 8 bases not matched to a gene. The CDR3 loop is CASSTWTGPNSPLHF. CDR3 bases: TGTGCCAGCAGCACCTGGACAGGTCCAAATTCACCCCTCCACTTT. Full variable domain (rest looked up from reference TRBV5-5 and TRBJ1-6): DAGVTQSPTHLIKTRGQQVTLRCSPISGHKSVSWYQQVLGQGPQFIFQYYEKEERGRGNFPDRFSARQFPNYSSELNVNALLLGDSALYLCASSTWTGPNSPLHFGNGTRLTVT.

This clonotype showed up many times. V is TRBV21-1 and J is TRBJ2-7. TRBV21-1 is assigned pseudogene status. This CDR3 comprises 16 residues. The CDR3 is CASSKASFGRPYEQYF. CDR3 nucleotide sequence: TGTGCCAGCAGCAAAGCTAGTTTTGGGAGACCCTACGAGCAGTACTTC.

This clonotype was counted ten times or more. J is TRBJ2-1 and V is TRBV5-1; D is possibly TRBD1 (6 bases). Trimming took off 0 bases at V and 8 bases at J, with 12 bases between the two ends. The germline V gene has CDR1 SGHRS and CDR2 YFSETQ. This CDR3 has 14 residues. CDR3 loop: CASSLEGVDDEQFF. The DNA for the CDR3 is TGCGCCAGCAGCTTGGAGGGGGTGGACGATGAGCAGTTCTTC.

This clonotype came up many times. The rearrangement uses TRBV10-1 and TRBJ2-7; no firm D call. The CDR3 length is 10 residues. CDR1 and CDR2 from the germline V gene are WNHNN and SYGVQD (reference sequence). Trimming took 8 bases from V and 7 from J, leaving 9 bases between them. The CDR3 DNA is TGCGCCAGCTCCCCCGGGGAGCAGTACTTC. Amino acids: CASSPGEQYF.

On this clonotype: At one end, the junction sequence differs from germline, possibly due to a read error. This chain uses TRBV7-8 with TRBJ2-5; D gene ambiguous. This CDR3 spans 11 amino acids. The germline gives CDR1 SGHVS, CDR2 FQNEAQ. The CDR3 here is CASSRREAQYF. DNA of the CDR3: TGTGCCAGCAGCCGAAGAGAGGCCCAGTACTTC.

This clonotype was observed once. The chain links TRBV11-2 to TRBJ2-7, with a weak D call TRBD1 (5 bases). The CDR3 runs to 16 residues. Trimming pared 1 base from V and 4 bases from J, leaving 17 bases between. Germline V gene data show CDR1 as SGHAT and CDR2 as FQNNGV. CDR3 loop: CASSLALAGFPYEQYF. As DNA, the CDR3 is TGTGCCAGCAGCTTAGCTCTCGCAGGGTTTCCGTACGAGCAGTACTTC. The variable domain in full, completed from reference TRBV11-2 and TRBJ2-7, reads EAGVAQSPRYKIIEKRQSVAFWCNPISGHATLYWYQQILGQGPKLLIQFQNNGVVDDSQLPKDRFSAERLKGVDSTLKIQPAKLEDSAVYLCASSLALAGFPYEQYFGPGTRLTVT.

The V gene is TRBV7-2, the J gene TRBJ1-1, with D unresolved. Looked up from germline, CDR1 is SGHTA and CDR2 is FQGNSA. The CDR3 extends over 13 amino acids. The V end lost 6 bases, the J end lost 7 bases, and 15 bases lay between the germline ends. CDR3 bases: TGTGCCAGCAGTCTCGGGGTGGTGGTTGAAGCTTTCTTT. Translated, it gives CASSLGVVVEAFF.

This clonotype was counted many times. The J gene is TRBJ2-5, the V gene TRBV10-2; D uncertain. The V gene lost 8 bases and the J gene lost 4 bases, with 17 bases spanning the gap. Germline V gives CDR1 WSHSY, CDR2 SAAADI. The CDR3 runs to 14 residues. DNA of the CDR3: TGCGCCAGCGACGCTAGACAACACCGAGAGACCCAGTACTTC. It is translated as CASDARQHRETQYF.

This clonotype was counted only a few times. The chain carries TRBV20-1 and TRBJ2-7; the D gene is possibly TRBD1 (6 bases). CDR3 size: 14 residues. Germline CDR1 is DFQATT and CDR2 is SNEGSKA (reference sequence). Trimming shortened V by 6 bases and J by 0 bases, and 15 bases separated the two germline ends. The CDR3 DNA reads as TGCAGTGCACTGCCTGGGGGCAGCTCCTACGAGCAGTACTTC. Translation gives CSALPGGSSYEQYF.

V usage is TRBV2 and J usage is TRBJ1-2; D ambiguous. Germline CDR1 SNHLY, CDR2 FYNNEI. Trimming took off 1 base at V and 4 bases at J, with 1 base between the two ends. The CDR3 loop spans 11 amino acids. This CDR3 is CASSEVYGYTF. DNA for the CDR3: TGTGCCAGCAGTGAAGTCTATGGCTACACCTTC.

This clonotype has a count of ten or more. The chain combines TRBV5-1 with TRBJ1-2; TRBD1 aligns across 8 bases. The germline CDR1 and CDR2 sequences are SGHRS and YFSETQ. This CDR3 region has 15 residues. V trimming: 2 bases; J trimming: 0 bases; junction bases outside the gene matches: 3. The CDR3 nucleotides read TGCGCCAGCAGCTTTACGGACAGGGCTAACTATGGCTACACCTTC. This sequence encodes CASSFTDRANYGYTF.

This clonotype was seen more than once but under ten times. V usage is TRBV20-1 and J usage is TRBJ2-2; a weak D match, TRBD1 (5 bases). This CDR3 spans 12 amino acids. V gave up 0 bases and J gave up 10 bases, with 9 bases separating them. The germline V gene has CDR1 DFQATT and CDR2 SNEGSKA (reference sequence). The CDR3 bases are TGCAGTGCTAGAGATCAGGGTTTGGAGCTGTTTTTT. Translation gives CSARDQGLELFF.

This sequence joins TRBV6-1 and TRBJ2-1, with 15 bases fitting TRBD2. The CDR3 covers 19 residues. V trimming: 4 bases; J trimming: 1 base; junction bases outside the gene matches: 8. Germline V gene sequence: CDR1 MNHNS, CDR2 SASEGT. The CDR3 DNA reads TGTGCCAGCAGTGGGACTAGCGGGAGGGCTTTAAGGTCCTACAATGAGCAGTTCTTC. Translated, it gives CASSGTSGRALRSYNEQFF.

This clonotype was detected only a few times. The chain joins TRBV20-1 to TRBJ2-5; 9 positions agree with TRBD1. This CDR3 has 17 residues. Germline trimming cut 3 bases from V and 3 bases from J; bases unmatched to any gene: 14. CDR1 DFQATT and CDR2 SNEGSKA come from the germline V gene (reference sequence). CDR3: CSARGAVWDRVEETQYF. As DNA, the CDR3 is TGCAGTGCTAGGGGGGCCGTTTGGGACAGGGTAGAAGAGACCCAGTACTTC.

The V gene is TRBV5-6, the J gene TRBJ2-1, with 7 bases aligning to TRBD2. Unmatched junction bases numbered 13, after V lost 0 bases and J lost 4 bases. In germline, CDR1 is SGHDT, CDR2 YYEEEE. The CDR3 has 18 residues. The CDR3 DNA reads as TGTGCCAGCAGCTTGGCCATTTATCAGGGAGGGCGGTACAATGAGCAGTTCTTC. The encoded protein is CASSLAIYQGGRYNEQFF.

In this sample, this clonotype turned up a few times. The gene calls are TRBV20-1 and TRBJ1-1; no clear D gene. This CDR3 contains 13 residues. CDR1 and CDR2 from the germline V gene are DFQATT and SNEGSKA (reference sequence). Trimming took off 0 bases at V and 7 bases at J, with 12 bases between the two ends. The DNA for the CDR3 is TGCAGTGCTAGAGATCCGGGCCAGAGTGAAGCTTTCTTT. Encoded protein: CSARDPGQSEAFF.